This TCR beta chain was observed in a study of shared clonotypes between healthy human individuals. For this clone: The antigen remains unidentified.

V lost 4 bases to trimming and J lost 2 bases, with 19 bases between them. The CDR3 consists of 16 residues. The germline V gene has CDR1 SGHDT and CDR2 YYEEEE. The split of CD4+ cells yielded CD45RA+ naive and CD45RA-negative memory subsets. Deep level was the assay's run setting. TCRdb's table, derived via immunoSEQ multiplex PCR, lists solely in-frame clones and lacks some. The table lists roughly 2.4 million clones, 90% to 96% of them singletons. Whole-study findings and limits: Unshared clonotypes carried lower generation probabilities than those common to all four donors. Few donors limited the genetic and exposure-history diversity represented.

The sequence derives from a man between 18 and 35 years old in good health. Sequencing used naive CD4+ T cells sorted from blood. Stated subset: CD45RA+ positively selected. The chain recombines TRBV5-6 with TRBJ2-7; D possibly uses TRBD1 or TRBD2 (6 bases each). The CDR3 here is CASSALFPGAPYEQYF. The CDR3 DNA is TGTGCCAGCAGCGCGTTGTTCCCGGGGGCCCCCTACGAGCAGTACTTC.